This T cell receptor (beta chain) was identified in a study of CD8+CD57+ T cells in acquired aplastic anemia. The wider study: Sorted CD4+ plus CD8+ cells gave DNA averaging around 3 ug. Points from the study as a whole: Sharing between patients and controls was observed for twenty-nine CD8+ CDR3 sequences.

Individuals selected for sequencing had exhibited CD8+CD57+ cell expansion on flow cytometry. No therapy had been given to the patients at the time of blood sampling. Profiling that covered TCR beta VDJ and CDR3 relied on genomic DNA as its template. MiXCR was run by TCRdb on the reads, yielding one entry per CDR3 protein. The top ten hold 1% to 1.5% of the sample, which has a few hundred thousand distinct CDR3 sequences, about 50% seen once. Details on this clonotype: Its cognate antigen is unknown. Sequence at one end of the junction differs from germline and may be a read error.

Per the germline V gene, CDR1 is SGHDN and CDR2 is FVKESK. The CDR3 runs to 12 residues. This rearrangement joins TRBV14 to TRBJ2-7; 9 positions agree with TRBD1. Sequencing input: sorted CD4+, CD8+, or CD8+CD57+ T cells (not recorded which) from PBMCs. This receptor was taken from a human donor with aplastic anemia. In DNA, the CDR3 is TGTGCCAGCAGCCAAATACGGGACAGGGAGGGCTTC. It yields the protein CASSQIRDREGF.